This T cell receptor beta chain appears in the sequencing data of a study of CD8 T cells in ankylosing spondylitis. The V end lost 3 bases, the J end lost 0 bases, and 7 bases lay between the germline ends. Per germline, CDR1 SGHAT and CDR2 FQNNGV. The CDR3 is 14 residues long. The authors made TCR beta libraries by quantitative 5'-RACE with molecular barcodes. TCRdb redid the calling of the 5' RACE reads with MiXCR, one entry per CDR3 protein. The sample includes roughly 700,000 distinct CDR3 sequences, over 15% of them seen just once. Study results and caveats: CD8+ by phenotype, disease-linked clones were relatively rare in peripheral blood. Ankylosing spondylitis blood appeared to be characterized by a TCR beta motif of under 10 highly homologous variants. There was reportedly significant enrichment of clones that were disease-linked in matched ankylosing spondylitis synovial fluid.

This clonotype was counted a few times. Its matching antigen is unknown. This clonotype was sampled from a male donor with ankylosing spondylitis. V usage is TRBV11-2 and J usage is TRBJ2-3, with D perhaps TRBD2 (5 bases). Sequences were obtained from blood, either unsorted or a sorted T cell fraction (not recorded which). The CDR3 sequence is CASSFGESTDTQYF. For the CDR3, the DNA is TGTGCCAGCAGCTTCGGGGAGAGCACAGATACGCAGTATTTT.